This T cell receptor beta chain was captured by sequencing in a study of a mutant IDH1 vaccine in newly diagnosed glioma. Overall study: Patients previously underwent radiotherapy, temozolomide, or both, and most underwent both. Findings and caveats of the study: Whatever changes occurred in top peripheral T cell clonotypes seemed unrelated to pseudoprogression.

This clone was counted once. Its matching antigen is unknown. The table came from immunoSEQ multiplex PCR; TCRdb's copy has only in-frame clones and leaves some out. Of about 46,000 clones listed, 85% to 95% are singletons. Stated time point: week 35, safety follow-up. With topical imiquimod, each dose of the vaccine consisted of 300 ug of mutant IDH1 20-mer peptide. This TCR derives from a man aged 50 or older with glioma. The source was PBMCs, collected from a glioma patient whose treatment included an IDH1 peptide vaccine.

CDR3 DNA sequence: TGCGCCAGCAGCGCTGAGAACTCCTACGAGCAGTACTTC. Translating it yields CASSAENSYEQYF. The chain employs TRBV5-1 and TRBJ2-5; D gene unclear. The last part of the DNA fits TRBJ2-7 better; the J call may be wrong. The CDR3 totals 13 residues. Germline CDR1 and CDR2: SGHRS and YFSETQ.